This T cell receptor beta chain was retrieved from a study of cytomegalovirus exposure and HLA in healthy donors. The V gene's germline CDR1 is MNHNS and CDR2 SASEGT. The CDR3 is 13 residues long. The germline V and J ends were trimmed by 6 bases and 5 bases, with 12 bases remaining between them. General observations from the study: It was reportedly the case that the classifier diagnosed cytomegalovirus status with high specificity and sensitivity. A later analysis linked a missense variant in DCLRE1C to the trimming of TCR beta V and J genes.

PCR employed 60 Vbeta and 13 Jbeta primers. In the original processing: Unique TCR beta chains numbered roughly 83 million in a later analysis, with roughly 9.9 million shared. Generated by immunoSEQ multiplex PCR, the TCRdb table keeps only in-frame clones and is missing some. V and J calls and clone size are copied from that table; D and trimming were computed from the DNA. The sample comprises more than 65,000 clones, 60% to 75% of which are singletons, and approximately 12% rests with the top ten. Of note for this clone: Its antigen remains unknown.

Specimen: PBMCs. This chain joins TRBV6-1 and TRBJ2-3; D possibly corresponds to TRBD1 (6 bases). The TCR comes from a woman in her sixties in good health and CMV-seropositive. CDR3: CASRGARGDTQYF. The CDR3 DNA sequence: TGTGCCAGCAGGGGGGCGCGAGGAGATACGCAGTATTTT.